The present entry profiles one T cell receptor (beta chain) with its context. Its antigen is unidentified. This entry is derived from a study of OX40 agonist ivuxolimab in advanced cancers. Sequencing used immunoSEQ multiplex PCR; TCRdb keeps in-frame clones, though not all of them. The table has approximately 87,000 clones, 92% seen once; the top ten hold under 4%. Regarding the study as a whole: Relative to CD4+ cells, CD8+ T cells on average had more expanded clones. With doses of 0.1-3.0 mg/kg, partial responders showed among the lowest clonal expansion. Clonal expansion was seen in CD4+ and CD8+ blood T cells by week 6 at 0.1 to 3.0 mg/kg.

Here the sequenced sample was CD4+ or CD8+ T cells sorted from blood, taken in a trial of the OX40 agonist ivuxolimab. This clonotype was sampled from an adult with an advanced solid tumor such as melanoma, head and neck, liver or kidney cancer.

DNA of the CDR3: TGTGCCAGCAGCTTATACAGGGGGATGGGGTTTTACGAGCAGTACTTC. Translation: CASSLYRGMGFYEQYF. The gene calls are TRBV7-8 and TRBJ2-7; the match to TRBD1 covers 8 bases. Trimming at V came to 2 bases and at J to 4 bases, leaving 10 bases not matched to a gene. CDR3 length: 16 amino acids. Germline V gene sequence: CDR1 SGHVS, CDR2 FQNEAQ.